This passage covers 3 T cell receptor beta chains from one sample sequenced in a study of beta chain features in type 1 diabetes. Overall study findings and caveats: Shorter TCRB CDR3s, moderately but significantly so, marked every one of the four CD4+ subsets in Type 1 diabetes patients.

Their antigens are not known. Isolated RNA was reverse transcribed in full, so expressed TCRB transcripts were sequenced. The method was immunoSEQ multiplex PCR; TCRdb's version includes in-frame clones alone and lacks a portion of them. The table lists 640,000 or so clones, roughly 13% of them singletons. The material sequenced was naive CD4+ T cells from blood. The receptors shown here come from a man aged 18 to 35 with type 1 diabetes.

The V gene is TRBV6-6, the J gene TRBJ2-7; D ambiguous. This CDR3 has 14 amino acids. Germline CDR1 is MNHNY and CDR2 is SVGAGI (reference sequence). V lost 2 bases and J lost 3, with 11 bases in between. For the CDR3, the DNA is TGTGCCAGCAGTTACGGGCAGAATTTCTACGAGCAGTACTTC. This encodes CASSYGQNFYEQYF.

The gene calls are TRBV6-5 and TRBJ1-6; a weak D match, TRBD1 (6 bases). The V gene lost 6 bases and the J gene lost 10 bases, with 16 bases spanning the gap. CDR1 is MNHEY, CDR2 SVGAGI, per germline. The CDR3 runs 14 residues. In nucleotides, the CDR3 is TGTGCCAGCAGCGGGGCGCGACAGGAGTCACCCCTCCACTTT. Translation gives CASSGARQESPLHF.

The chain links TRBV6-5 to TRBJ1-1; D gene uncertain. Trimming cost V 5 bases and J 5 bases, with 6 bases left between them. The CDR3 is made up of 11 amino acids. CDR1 is MNHEY and CDR2 is SVGAGI in the germline V gene. Here the CDR3 DNA reads TGTGCCAGCAGTCACAATACTGAAGCTTTCTTT. It is translated as CASSHNTEAFF.